This T cell receptor (beta chain) stems from a study of T cells in Graves' hyperthyroidism and ophthalmopathy (dated 2019 in TCRdb). The study in broad terms: Peripheral blood was sampled at the time of initial diagnosis, prior to any treatment. In about 6 Graves' hyperthyroidism patients, the study also compared T-cell repertoires from thyroid tissue with T-cell repertoires from blood. After blood sampling, hyperthyroidism patients were treated with methimazole at a starting dose of 30 mg daily, and ophthalmopathy patients were treated with high-dose intravenous methylprednisolone. An independent validation cohort of 18 to 20 hyperthyroidism patients and 17 patients who later progressed to ophthalmopathy tested prospective prediction of ophthalmopathy. TCR V-J signatures able to tell the groups apart were searched for in a discovery cohort of 100 patients, of whom 43 had Graves' ophthalmopathy and about 55 had stable Graves' hyperthyroidism. According to the paper, TCR Vbeta CDR3 sequencing was carried out on some 140 peripheral blood samples, which came from over 40 ophthalmopathy, under 80 hyperthyroidism and some 17 progressor patients. For training and testing, the 100 or so patients in the discovery cohort were randomly divided in a 7:3 ratio. Study-wide findings and limitations: During validation, the model predicted progression to ophthalmopathy a median of roughly six months ahead of onset, with more than 60% sensitivity and 72% to 80% specificity. A 13 V-J signature model separated ophthalmopathy from stable hyperthyroidism, with nearly 90% sensitivity and just under 84% specificity in cross-validation and 80%/75% in testing. No statistical method was used to fix the sample size in advance, and group allocation was not hidden from the investigators. Most expanded thyroid clonotypes (frequency above 0.001) were also detected in blood, suggesting blood repertoires may reflect thyroid immune responses.

TCR beta CDR3 regions were amplified from RNA transcripts. For the first round of RT-PCR on the TCR CDR3, the HTBI primer set was used together with the Qiagen OneStep RT-PCR kit. A second multiplex PCR round built the libraries, followed by size selection and purification. Paired-end sequencing of the libraries was performed with 100 bp reads on an Illumina HiSeq2000. On the authors' methods: SOAPnuke was used to process the raw data, with reads discarded if the reads contained adapters or uncalled bases, had a mean Phred below 15, or lacked an exact constant-primer or identifier match. COPE v1.2.5 was used to merge the high-quality paired reads, and each unique nucleotide sequence was defined as a clonotype. Clonotypes were aligned to IMGT TRBV, TRBD and TRBJ reference segments using MiTCR v1.1. Analysis was restricted to V-J combinations with a frequency above 0.0001, which covered 98% to 99.2% of repertoires. The TCS score was defined as the ratio of F50 (clonal expansion) to E x V (chaos), calculated using BLOSUM62-based TCRdist between CDR3 peptides within each V-J. Welch's t-statistics and random forest reduced fewer than 550 V-J features to about 13, which were used in a naive Bayes classifier (R e1071). The similarity between thyroid and blood repertoires was quantified using the Morisita-Horn index. Clones were called with MiXCR by TCRdb after fastp trimmed the public reads at Q25, and only in-frame beta chains were retained. Identical CDR3 protein sequences are pooled into one entry, listed with their most common genes and DNA. It is TCRdb's table, rather than the study itself, that gives the V and J calls and clone size. This sample gives roughly 840,000 distinct CDR3 sequences in total; over 35% of them show up just once. Over 8% of the sample rests with the top ten.

CDR3 length: 14 amino acids, cysteine to phenylalanine. The read is trimmed to its CDR3 DNA, 42 bases read in frame from base 1. The junction shows trimming of 5 bases on V and 1 base on J, plus 8 bases between the germline ends. Based on the germline V gene, the CDR1 and CDR2 sequences are SNHLY and FYNNEI. This clonotype was counted only a few times. Its antigen specificity is not known. No clone much larger than this one lies a single base away; base qualities are absent. Stable Graves' hyperthyroidism was defined as no progression to ophthalmopathy during 18 months of follow-up. The hyperthyroidism patients were between 18 and 65 years old and newly diagnosed, with a disease duration of less than 2 months. Exclusion was applied to patients with uncontrolled infections, other autoimmune diseases, pregnancy or lactation. Clinical symptoms, serum thyroxine and TRAb, thyroid ultrasound, and orbital computed tomography formed the basis for the diagnoses. PBMCs were isolated from more than 9 ml of fresh peripheral blood by Ficoll-Paque density gradient centrifugation. Total RNA was extracted with Trizol reagent, and quality was checked on an Agilent 2100 Bioanalyzer.

The receptor chain draws on TRBV2 and TRBJ2-2, with no confident D gene call. Specimen: blood. The TCR comes from a young man with Graves' hyperthyroidism. This receptor carries the CDR3 CASSLWQNTGELFF. The DNA sequence is given as TGTGCCAGCAGTTTATGGCAGAACACCGGGGAGCTGTTTTTT.